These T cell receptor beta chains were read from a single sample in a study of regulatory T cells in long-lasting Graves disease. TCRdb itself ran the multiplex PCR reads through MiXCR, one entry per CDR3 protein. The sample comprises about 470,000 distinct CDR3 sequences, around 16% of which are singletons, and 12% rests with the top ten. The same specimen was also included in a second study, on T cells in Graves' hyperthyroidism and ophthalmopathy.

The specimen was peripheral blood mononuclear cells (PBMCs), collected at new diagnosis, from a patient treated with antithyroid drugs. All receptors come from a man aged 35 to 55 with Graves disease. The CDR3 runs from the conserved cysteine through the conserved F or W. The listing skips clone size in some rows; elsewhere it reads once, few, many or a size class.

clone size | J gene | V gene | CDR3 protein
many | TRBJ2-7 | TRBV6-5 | CASSYLGRQYF
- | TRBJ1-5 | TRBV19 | CASTHRQGSNQPQHF
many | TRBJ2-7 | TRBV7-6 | CASTPGGASYEQYF
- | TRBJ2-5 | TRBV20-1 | CSASGGTETQYF
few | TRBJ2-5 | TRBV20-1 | CSASKGLAGVGETQYF
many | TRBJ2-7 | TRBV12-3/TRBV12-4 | CASSLWDPRPYEQYF
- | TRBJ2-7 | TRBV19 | CASSIARGSGEQYF
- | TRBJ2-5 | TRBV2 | CASSAGRLKETQYF
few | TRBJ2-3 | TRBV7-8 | CASSATGSTDTQYF
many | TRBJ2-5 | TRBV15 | CATSRDASGQETQYF
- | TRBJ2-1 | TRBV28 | CASSANGEQFF
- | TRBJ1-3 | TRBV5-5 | CASSLLGQTSGNTIYF
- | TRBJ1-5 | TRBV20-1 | CSASDRDRGSNQPQHF
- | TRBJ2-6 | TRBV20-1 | CSARRQGVSGANVLTF
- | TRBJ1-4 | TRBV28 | CASILLVQGEKLFF
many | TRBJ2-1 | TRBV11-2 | CASSTGTFTYNEQFF
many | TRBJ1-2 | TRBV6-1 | CASSEGGQVHGYTF
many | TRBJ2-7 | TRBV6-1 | CASRDYRDKSYEQYF
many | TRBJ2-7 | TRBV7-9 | CASSLTKTGTSGSYEQYF
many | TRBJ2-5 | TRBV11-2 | CASSSSGASQETQYF
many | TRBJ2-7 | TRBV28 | CASRRDLTYEQYF
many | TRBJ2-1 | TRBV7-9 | CASSAPGADSYNEQFF
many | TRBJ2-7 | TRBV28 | CASRPRLAGRYEQYF
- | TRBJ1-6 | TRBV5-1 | CASKIGTDNSPLHF
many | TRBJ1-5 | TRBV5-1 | CASSRTAGEQPQHF
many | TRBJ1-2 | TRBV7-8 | CASSLSRQGGYGYTF
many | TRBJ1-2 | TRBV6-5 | CASSYSPGFYGYTF
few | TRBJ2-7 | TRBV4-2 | CASSQSGTESEQYF
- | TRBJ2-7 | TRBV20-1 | CSATLGTSGRGTYEQYF
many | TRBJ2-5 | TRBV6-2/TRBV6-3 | CASSKQVRQETQYF
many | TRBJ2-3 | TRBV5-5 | CASSWSGTLEDTQYF
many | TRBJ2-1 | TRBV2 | CASRRDEQFF
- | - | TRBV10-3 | CAISATDQETQYF
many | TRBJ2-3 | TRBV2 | CASSDSQVTDTQYF
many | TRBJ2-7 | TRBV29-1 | CSATGQGIEQYF
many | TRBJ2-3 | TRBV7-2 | CASSFTSGRGDTQYF
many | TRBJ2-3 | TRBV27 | CASSLVVRDTQYF
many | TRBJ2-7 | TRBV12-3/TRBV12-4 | CASSFGGENYEQYF
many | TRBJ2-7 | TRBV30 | CAWSVGIAYEQYF
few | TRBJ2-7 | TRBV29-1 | CSVESRGYEQYF
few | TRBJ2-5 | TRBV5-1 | CASSPRGAAGETQYF
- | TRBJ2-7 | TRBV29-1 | CSALTGALGEQYF
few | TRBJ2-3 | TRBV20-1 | CSANPGLADGGTDTQYF
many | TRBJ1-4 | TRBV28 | CASSGTGGWEKLFF
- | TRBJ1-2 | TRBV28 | CASSLQRFPNYGYTF
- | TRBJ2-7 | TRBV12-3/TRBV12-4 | CASSLIQGGEGLASYEQYF
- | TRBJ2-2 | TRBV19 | CASSTRTGTSLLGELFF
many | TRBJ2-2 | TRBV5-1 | CASSPQVQTGELFF
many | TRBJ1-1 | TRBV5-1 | CASSGTGRRAFF
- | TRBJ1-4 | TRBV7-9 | CASSQLADNNEKLFF
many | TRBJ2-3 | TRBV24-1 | CATSDPGLAGGDTQYF
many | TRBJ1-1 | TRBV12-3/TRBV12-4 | CASSFSNTEAFF
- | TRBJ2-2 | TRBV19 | CASSRFGLANTGELFF
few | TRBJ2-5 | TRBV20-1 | CSAPDRLETQYF
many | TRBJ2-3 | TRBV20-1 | CSARAGGSTDTQYF
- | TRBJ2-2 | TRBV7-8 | CASSFSPFANTGELFF
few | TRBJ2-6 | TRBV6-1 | CASTNTGGASGANVLTF
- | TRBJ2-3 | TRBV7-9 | CASPPPGTWRRTQYF
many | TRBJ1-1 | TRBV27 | CASRPNQGYSEAFF